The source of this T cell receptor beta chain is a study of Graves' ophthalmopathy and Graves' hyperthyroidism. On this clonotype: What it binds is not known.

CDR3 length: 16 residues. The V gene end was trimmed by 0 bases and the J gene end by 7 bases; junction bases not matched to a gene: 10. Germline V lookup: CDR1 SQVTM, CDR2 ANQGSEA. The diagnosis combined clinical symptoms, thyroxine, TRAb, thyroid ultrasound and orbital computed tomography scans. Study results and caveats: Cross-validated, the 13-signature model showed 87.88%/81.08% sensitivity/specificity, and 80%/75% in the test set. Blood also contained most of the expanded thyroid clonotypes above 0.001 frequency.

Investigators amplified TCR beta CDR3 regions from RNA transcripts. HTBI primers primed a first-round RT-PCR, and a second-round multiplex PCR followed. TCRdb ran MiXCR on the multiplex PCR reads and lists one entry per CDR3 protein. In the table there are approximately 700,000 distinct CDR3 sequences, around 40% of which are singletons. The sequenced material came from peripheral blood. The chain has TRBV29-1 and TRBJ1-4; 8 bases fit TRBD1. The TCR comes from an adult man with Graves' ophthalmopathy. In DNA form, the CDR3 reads TGCAGCGTTGAAGATCTGGGCGCAGGGGGCCGTGAAAAACTGTTTTTT. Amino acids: CSVEDLGAGGREKLFF.